The entry that follows covers one T cell receptor beta chain sequence. Its antigen is not identified. This record belongs to a study of CD8 T cells in Susac syndrome. The RNA input was roughly 0.45 to 1 ug, and it was reverse transcribed with random hexamers. immunoSEQ multiplex PCR amplified TCR beta CDR3 across 54 Vbeta, 13 Jbeta. TCRdb passed the immunoSEQ multiplex PCR reads through MiXCR, listing each CDR3 protein once. The data hold some 180,000 distinct CDR3 sequences, with 90% to 95% observed a single time. The germline V gene encodes CDR1 SGHRS and CDR2 YFSETQ. The V gene lost 0 bases and the J gene lost 1 base, with 11 bases spanning the gap. This CDR3 contains 16 residues. Healthy donors were controls matched for age and sex. TEMRA cells were FACS-enriched and CD8+ and CD4+ T cells negatively isolated. Points from the study as a whole: The study admitted that it had a relatively small number of individuals in its TCR sequencing and HLA analysis.

The genes are TRBV5-1 and TRBJ2-1; no clear D gene. The sequencing sample was made of CD4+ T cells from PBMCs. The receptor's source is a human donor in good health. In nucleotides, the CDR3 is TGCGCCAGCAGCTTGGTGGCACAGTCATCCTACAATGAGCAGTTCTTC. Translation: CASSLVAQSSYNEQFF.